The 13 T cell receptor beta chains below all came from one sample that was sequenced in a study of blood T cell repertoires in COVID-19. Sequenced by immunoSEQ multiplex PCR; TCRdb stores in-frame clones only, minus some. The table includes 35,000 to 45,000 clones, approximately 92% detected once. Sample: peripheral blood. The origin of the receptors is a man in his fifties or sixties with COVID-19, enrolled during active disease.

This clone has just one count. This chain links TRBV10-3 with TRBJ2-7; 13 bases align to TRBD2. The V gene's germline CDR1 is ENHRY and CDR2 SYGVKD. The CDR3 runs to 13 residues. The ends lost 11 bases at V and 7 bases at J; junction bases unmatched: 8. In DNA form, the CDR3 reads TGTGCCGCGCAGGGACTAGCGGGACCAGAGCAGTACTTC. It yields the protein CAAQGLAGPEQYF.

V and J are TRBV5-1 and TRBJ2-3; 15 nucleotides line up with TRBD2. This CDR3 has 18 amino acids. After removal of 0 bases from V and 1 base from J, the junction contained 3 bases not matched to a gene. Germline V lookup: CDR1 SGHRS, CDR2 YFSETQ. The CDR3 region is CASSLVGLAGGGTDTQYF. CDR3 DNA sequence: TGCGCCAGCAGCTTGGTGGGACTAGCGGGAGGCGGCACAGATACGCAGTATTTT. The variable domain in full, with the rest retrieved from reference TRBV5-1 and TRBJ2-3, is KAGVTQTPRYLIKTRGQQVTLSCSPISGHRSVSWYQQTPGQGLQFLFEYFSETQRNKGNFPGRFSGRQFSNSRSEMNVSTLELGDSALYLCASSLVGLAGGGTDTQYFGPGTRLTVL.

The chain is built from TRBV6-1 and TRBJ2-1; TRBD1 agrees at 7 bases. J lost 0 bases, V lost 4 bases, and 6 bases had no gene match. The CDR3 loop spans 16 amino acids. Germline-derived CDR1 and CDR2 are MNHNS and SASEGT. The CDR3 nucleotides read TGTGCCAGCAGTGTACAGGGGCCCAGCTCCTACAATGAGCAGTTCTTC. It is translated as CASSVQGPSSYNEQFF.

The chain uses TRBV28 and TRBJ2-1, with 8 bases that match TRBD2. The CDR3 covers 15 residues. Trimming cost V 7 bases and J 3 bases; bases outside gene matches: 8. Germline lookup yields CDR1 MDHEN and CDR2 SYDVKM. CDR3 protein: CASTQLADYYNEQFF. The CDR3 DNA reads TGTGCCAGCACCCAACTAGCGGATTACTACAATGAGCAGTTCTTC.

The V call is TRBV6-6, the J call TRBJ2-7, with D possibly matching TRBD2 (6 bases). Germline assignment: CDR1 MNHNY and CDR2 SVGAGI (reference sequence). Trimming shortened V by 7 bases and J by 0 bases, and 16 bases separated the two germline ends. CDR3 length: 15 amino acids. For the CDR3, the DNA is TGTGCCAGCACCCGGGAGACGGGCGGCTCCTACGAGCAGTACTTC. Protein product: CASTRETGGSYEQYF.

CDR3 DNA sequence: TGTGCCAGCAGTGTCTGGAGGACTACCTACGAGCAGTACTTC. This encodes CASSVWRTTYEQYF. The chain recombines TRBV2 with TRBJ2-7; possibly TRBD2 for D (6 bases). Between the trimmed V and J ends, which lost 4 bases and 2 bases, there was a span of 12 bases. Germline values: CDR1 SNHLY, CDR2 FYNNEI. The CDR3 spans 14 residues.

The chain recombines TRBV11-3 with TRBJ2-1; 10 bases align to TRBD2. Germline loops: CDR1 SGHNT, CDR2 YENEEA. CDR3 length: 17 amino acids. Trimming cost V 5 bases and J 1 base; bases outside gene matches: 8. CDR3 in DNA: TGTGCCAGCAGCCCGGAGGGACTAGCGAGGTCCTACAATGAGCAGTTCTTC. Its translation: CASSPEGLARSYNEQFF.

This clone occurred a few times. The chain has TRBV2 and TRBJ2-3; TRBD2 agrees at 10 bases. With V trimmed by 4 bases and J by 6 bases, 7 bases remained unmatched. This CDR3 spans 15 amino acids. Germline CDR1 reads SNHLY; CDR2 reads FYNNEI. Here the CDR3 DNA reads TGTGCCAGCAGTGTGGTCCTAGCGGGAGAGGATACGCAGTATTTT. Its protein is CASSVVLAGEDTQYF. Using reference TRBV2 and TRBJ2-3 for the parts outside the CDR3, the full variable domain is EPEVTQTPSHQVTQMGQEVILRCVPISNHLYFYWYRQILGQKVEFLVSFYNNEISEKSEIFDDQFSVERPDGSNFTLKIRSTKLEDSAMYFCASSVVLAGEDTQYFGPGTRLTVL.

This chain joins TRBV7-3 and TRBJ2-2; 9 nucleotides line up with TRBD1. Trimming cost V 4 bases and J 5 bases; bases outside gene matches: 2. This CDR3 is built from 14 residues. From germline, CDR1 is SGHTA and CDR2 FQGTGA. The CDR3 is CASSWTGETGELFF. In DNA form, the CDR3 reads TGTGCCAGCAGCTGGACAGGGGAAACCGGGGAGCTGTTTTTT.

This chain joins TRBV6-2 or TRBV6-3 and TRBJ2-5; D unresolved. The length of the CDR3 is 13 residues. V was pared by 2 bases and J by 5 bases, with 9 bases between. In germline, CDR1 is MNHEY, CDR2 SVGEGT. CDR3 protein: CASSYAGLETQYF. CDR3 bases: TGTGCCAGCAGTTACGCAGGTCTGGAGACCCAGTACTTC.

The chain is built from TRBV10-3 and TRBJ2-7; 11 positions agree with TRBD2. The junction had 8 bases not matched to a gene; V was cut back by 11 bases and J by 2 bases. The CDR3 is 14 residues long. Germline V gene data show CDR1 as ENHRY and CDR2 as SYGVKD. The CDR3 region is CALISGRGTYEQYF. CDR3 DNA sequence: TGTGCCTTGATTAGCGGGAGGGGAACCTACGAGCAGTACTTC.

The chain uses TRBV21-1 and TRBJ1-2; the table names TRBD1, a call not compared with the DNA. TRBV21-1 is described as a pseudogene. The CDR3 spans 16 residues. Here the CDR3 reads CASSNSTGKADYGYTF. Here the CDR3 DNA reads TGTGCCAGCAGCAATTCTACAGGGAAGGCGGACTATGGCTACACCTTC.

V is TRBV29-1 and J is TRBJ2-7; 7 bases agree with TRBD1. The J segment lost 4 bases and the V segment lost 6 bases, leaving 9 bases of the junction unmatched. Germline assignment: CDR1 SQVTM and CDR2 ANQGSEA. This CDR3 comprises 13 residues. The CDR3 here is CSVADLQGYEQYF. In DNA form, the CDR3 reads TGCAGCGTCGCTGATTTACAGGGGTACGAGCAGTACTTC.